These T cell receptor beta chains were read from a single sample in a study of T cell responses to AZD1222 COVID-19 vaccine. This table comes from immunoSEQ multiplex PCR, and its TCRdb copy is limited to in-frame clones, with some not included. The data hold some 120,000 clones, with more than 75% observed a single time. This sample comprised peripheral blood, obtained on day 0 of AZD1222 vaccination. These receptor sequences come from an adult in good health. The CDR3 runs from the conserved cysteine through the conserved F or W. The order of the fields is CDR3 DNA, CDR3 protein, D gene, V gene, clone size, J gene. The D gene is left open where the match is weak. The size field is filled for only some rows; it gives once, few, many or a size class.

CDR3 DNA: TGTGCCAGCAGCCAAGGGGTAGCGGGGGTCCAGGGAGAGCAGTTCTTC
CDR3 protein: CASSQGVAGVQGEQFF
D gene: TRBD2
V gene: TRBV4-2
clone size: -
J gene: TRBJ2-1

CDR3 DNA: TGTGCCAGCTCACCCGTCGGCGAGGGGTATGGCTACACCTTC
CDR3 protein: CASSPVGEGYGYTF
D gene: -
V gene: TRBV18
clone size: -
J gene: TRBJ1-2

CDR3 DNA: TGTGCCAGTAGTATAGACAGGGGTAATTCACCCCTCCACTTT
CDR3 protein: CASSIDRGNSPLHF
D gene: -
V gene: TRBV19
clone size: few
J gene: TRBJ1-6

CDR3 DNA: TGTGCCAGCAGTTTCGGGGTGGGGACTGAAGCTTTCTTT
CDR3 protein: CASSFGVGTEAFF
D gene: -
V gene: TRBV6-4
clone size: few
J gene: TRBJ1-1

CDR3 DNA: TGTGCCAGCACGGCTTGGAGAGGGCAGGGGCAAGAGACCCAGTACTTC
CDR3 protein: CASTAWRGQGQETQYF
D gene: -
V gene: TRBV2
clone size: once
J gene: TRBJ2-5

CDR3 DNA: TGTGCCAGCAGTGAAGCGTGGGGGGGGACAAACACCGGGGAGCTGTTTTTT
CDR3 protein: CASSEAWGGTNTGELFF
D gene: -
V gene: TRBV6-1
clone size: -
J gene: TRBJ2-2

CDR3 DNA: TGTGCCAGCAGTTTACAGGGGGACTCCCAGTACTTC
CDR3 protein: CASSLQGDSQYF
D gene: -
V gene: TRBV28
clone size: -
J gene: TRBJ2-7

CDR3 DNA: TGTGCCAGCAGTCGACATCTGGGACAGGGCGGGACTGAAGCTTTCTTT
CDR3 protein: CASSRHLGQGGTEAFF
D gene: TRBD1
V gene: TRBV6-2/TRBV6-3
clone size: -
J gene: TRBJ1-1

CDR3 DNA: TGTGCCAGCAGCGTAGTCCTCGCTGGCACTGAAGCTTTCTTT
CDR3 protein: CASSVVLAGTEAFF
D gene: -
V gene: TRBV9
clone size: -
J gene: TRBJ1-1

CDR3 DNA: TGTGCCAGTAGTTCCCCCGGGGGGACCGGGGAGCTGTTTTTT
CDR3 protein: CASSSPGGTGELFF
D gene: TRBD2
V gene: TRBV19
clone size: -
J gene: TRBJ2-2

CDR3 DNA: TGTGCCAGCAGCTTTGAGGGATACAATCAGCCCCAGCATTTT
CDR3 protein: CASSFEGYNQPQHF
D gene: -
V gene: TRBV5-8
clone size: -
J gene: TRBJ1-5

CDR3 DNA: TGTGCCAGCATGGACAGGGCAAATGAGCAGTTCTTC
CDR3 protein: CASMDRANEQFF
D gene: TRBD1
V gene: TRBV2
clone size: once
J gene: TRBJ2-1

CDR3 DNA: TGCGCCAGCAGCTTGACGGATTCCTACGAGCAGTACTTC
CDR3 protein: CASSLTDSYEQYF
D gene: -
V gene: TRBV5-1
clone size: -
J gene: TRBJ2-7

CDR3 DNA: TGTGCCAGCAGGACATATAAGGGGCAGGCCAACTATGGCTACACCTTC
CDR3 protein: CASRTYKGQANYGYTF
D gene: -
V gene: TRBV11-2
clone size: -
J gene: TRBJ1-2

CDR3 DNA: TGCGCCAGCAGCCAAGATCAGGGCTATGGCTACACCTTC
CDR3 protein: CASSQDQGYGYTF
D gene: -
V gene: TRBV4-3
clone size: -
J gene: TRBJ1-2

CDR3 DNA: TGTGCCAGCAGCTACCAGGGGGCCGCACAAGAGACCCAGTACTTC
CDR3 protein: CASSYQGAAQETQYF
D gene: TRBD1
V gene: TRBV7-9
clone size: -
J gene: TRBJ2-5

CDR3 DNA: TGTGCCAGTAGTCTAGGGTGGGGTCAGCCCCAGCATTTT
CDR3 protein: CASSLGWGQPQHF
D gene: -
V gene: TRBV19
clone size: once
J gene: TRBJ1-5

CDR3 DNA: TGTGCCAGAACAATTTCCAGGGACATGAACACTGAAGCTTTCTTT
CDR3 protein: CARTISRDMNTEAFF
D gene: -
V gene: TRBV6-6
clone size: -
J gene: TRBJ1-1

CDR3 DNA: TGTGCCAGCAGCTCTTTCAGGGGTACCTACGAGCAGTACTTC
CDR3 protein: CASSSFRGTYEQYF
D gene: -
V gene: TRBV7-9
clone size: -
J gene: TRBJ2-7

CDR3 DNA: TGTGCCAGCAGCACCCCGCGGGGGGACTTCTACAATGAGCAGTTCTTC
CDR3 protein: CASSTPRGDFYNEQFF
D gene: TRBD2
V gene: TRBV7-9
clone size: -
J gene: TRBJ2-1

CDR3 DNA: TGTGCCATCAGCGCTGGACAGGCGATGAACACTGAAGCTTTCTTT
CDR3 protein: CAISAGQAMNTEAFF
D gene: TRBD1
V gene: TRBV10-3
clone size: -
J gene: TRBJ1-1

CDR3 DNA: TGTGCTAGTGGTTTCTTTGGAGGGACAGACAATCAGCCCCAGCATTTT
CDR3 protein: CASGFFGGTDNQPQHF
D gene: TRBD1
V gene: TRBV12-5
clone size: -
J gene: TRBJ1-5

CDR3 DNA: TGTGCCAGCGGCTCGGGGGGGGTCCAGGTAGATACGCAGTATTTT
CDR3 protein: CASGSGGVQVDTQYF
D gene: TRBD2
V gene: TRBV28
clone size: -
J gene: TRBJ2-3

CDR3 DNA: TGTGCCAGCAGGGGGGGGATATACGAGCAGTACTTC
CDR3 protein: CASRGGIYEQYF
D gene: TRBD2
V gene: TRBV6-5
clone size: -
J gene: TRBJ2-7

CDR3 DNA: TGCACCAGCAGCCCCAGACCCCGGACTAGCGGGGGGAGGGAGACCCAGTACTTC
CDR3 protein: CTSSPRPRTSGGRETQYF
D gene: -
V gene: TRBV1
clone size: -
J gene: TRBJ2-5

CDR3 DNA: TGTGCCAGCAGCTTGGTTGGGGGGGCCAGGAATGAGCAGTTCTTC
CDR3 protein: CASSLVGGARNEQFF
D gene: -
V gene: TRBV5-6
clone size: -
J gene: TRBJ2-1

CDR3 DNA: TGTGCCTGGAGTGTGGCAGGGCGGCCTGAAGCTTTCTTT
CDR3 protein: CAWSVAGRPEAFF
D gene: -
V gene: TRBV30
clone size: few
J gene: TRBJ1-1

CDR3 DNA: TGTGCCAGTAGTGATGGAAGTGGTAGGTTCTTC
CDR3 protein: CASSDGSGRFF
D gene: -
V gene: TRBV19
clone size: -
J gene: TRBJ2-1

CDR3 DNA: TGTGCCAGCAGCCCCAAGTTCCGGCTAGCGGACCCTAGCACAGATACGCAGTATTTT
CDR3 protein: CASSPKFRLADPSTDTQYF
D gene: TRBD2
V gene: TRBV5-4
clone size: -
J gene: TRBJ2-3

CDR3 DNA: TGTGCCAGCAGCACCGGGACCGGAGGCTACACCTTC
CDR3 protein: CASSTGTGGYTF
D gene: -
V gene: TRBV3-1/TRBV3-2
clone size: -
J gene: TRBJ1-2

CDR3 DNA: TGTGCCAGCAGCGACAGGGGTCGCGGGGAGACCCAGTACTTC
CDR3 protein: CASSDRGRGETQYF
D gene: TRBD1
V gene: TRBV7-9
clone size: -
J gene: TRBJ2-5

CDR3 DNA: TGTGCCAGCAGCTTGGAACAAGGGGGCGCGGGTGAAAAACTGTTTTTT
CDR3 protein: CASSLEQGGAGEKLFF
D gene: TRBD1
V gene: TRBV11-2
clone size: once
J gene: TRBJ1-4

CDR3 DNA: TGCGCCAGCAGTGTGGGGACAGGTTCGGCTAATGAAAAACTGTTTTTT
CDR3 protein: CASSVGTGSANEKLFF
D gene: TRBD1
V gene: TRBV10-2
clone size: few
J gene: TRBJ1-4

CDR3 DNA: TGCGCCAGCAGCTCACAGGGGGCGTTAGATCTGTCCGAAGCTTTCTTT
CDR3 protein: CASSSQGALDLSEAFF
D gene: TRBD1
V gene: TRBV5-1
clone size: -
J gene: TRBJ1-1

CDR3 DNA: TGTGCCAGCAGCCAAAGGCGGGGTTCGGACACCGGGGAGCTGTTTTTT
CDR3 protein: CASSQRRGSDTGELFF
D gene: -
V gene: TRBV3-1/TRBV3-2
clone size: -
J gene: TRBJ2-2

CDR3 DNA: TGTGCCAGTGGGACCGGGACAGCGAACACCGGGGAGCTGTTTTTT
CDR3 protein: CASGTGTANTGELFF
D gene: TRBD1
V gene: TRBV19
clone size: -
J gene: TRBJ2-2

CDR3 DNA: TGTGCTAGTGCCCGATGGGCGGAACTAAACTACGAGCAGTACTTC
CDR3 protein: CASARWAELNYEQYF
D gene: -
V gene: TRBV12-5
clone size: -
J gene: TRBJ2-7

CDR3 DNA: TGTGCCAGCAGTAGGGAGAATAATTCACCCCTCCACTTT
CDR3 protein: CASSRENNSPLHF
D gene: -
V gene: TRBV2
clone size: few
J gene: TRBJ1-6

CDR3 DNA: TGTGCCAGCACCAAACAGGGGACGAATTCACCCCTCCACTTT
CDR3 protein: CASTKQGTNSPLHF
D gene: TRBD1
V gene: TRBV5-4
clone size: -
J gene: TRBJ1-6

CDR3 DNA: TGTGCCGGTCCCTGGGGTCGAGTCCCTTACTGGGACCCCCAGCATTTT
CDR3 protein: CAGPWGRVPYWDPQHF
D gene: -
V gene: TRBV21-1
clone size: -
J gene: TRBJ1-5

CDR3 DNA: TGTGCCAGCAGCCCGTGGGACAGTCCCTACGAGCAGTACTTC
CDR3 protein: CASSPWDSPYEQYF
D gene: TRBD1
V gene: TRBV7-2
clone size: -
J gene: TRBJ2-7